This T cell receptor beta chain was found in a study of CD8+ T cells in alopecia areata. Broader study findings: Patients shared TCRs less clearly than mice did, possibly owing to HLA. Clonality was higher in lesional than normal scalp, especially in alopecia totalis/universalis.

The germline V gene has CDR1 MNHEY and CDR2 SMNVEV (reference sequence). This CDR3 spans 13 amino acids. The V and J ends lost 8 bases and 2 bases, in that order; junction bases with no gene match: 5. With regard to this clone: What it binds is unknown.

cDNA serving as the sequencing template came from extracted, reverse transcribed RNA. Some clones are missing from TCRdb's copy, which holds only in-frame ones; the method was immunoSEQ multiplex PCR. The sample includes roughly 140,000 clones, less than 75% of them seen just once. Sorting separated CD4+ and CD8+ T cells out of PBMCs. Sample: CD8+ T cells sorted from blood. This receptor was identified in a human donor in good health. The gene calls are TRBV27 and TRBJ1-2; TRBD1 matches 7 bases. The CDR3 nucleotides read TGTGCCAGCCGGGACAGCAAAAACTATGGCTACACCTTC. Protein sequence: CASRDSKNYGYTF.